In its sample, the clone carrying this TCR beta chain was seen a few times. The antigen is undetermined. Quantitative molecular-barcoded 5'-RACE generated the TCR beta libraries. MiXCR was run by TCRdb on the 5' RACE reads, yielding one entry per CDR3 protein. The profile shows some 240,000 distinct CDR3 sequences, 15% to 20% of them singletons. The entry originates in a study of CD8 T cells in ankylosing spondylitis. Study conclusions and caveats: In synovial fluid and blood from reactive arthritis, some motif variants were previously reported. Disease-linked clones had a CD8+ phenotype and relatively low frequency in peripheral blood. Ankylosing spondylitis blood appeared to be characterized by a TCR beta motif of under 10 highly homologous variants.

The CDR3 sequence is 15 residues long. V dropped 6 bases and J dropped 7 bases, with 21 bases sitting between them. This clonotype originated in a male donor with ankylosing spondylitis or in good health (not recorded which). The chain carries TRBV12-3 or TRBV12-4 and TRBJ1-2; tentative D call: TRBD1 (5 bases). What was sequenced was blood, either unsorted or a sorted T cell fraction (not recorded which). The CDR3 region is CASRPPGPGLGGYTF. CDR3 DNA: TGTGCCAGCAGGCCTCCGGGACCGGGTCTCGGTGGCTACACCTTC.